These 27 T cell receptor beta chains were sequenced from one sample in a study of beta chain features in type 1 diabetes (dated by TCRdb to between 2017 and 2018). The method behind the library was the immunoSEQ multiplex PCR assay. The High Capacity cDNA Reverse Transcription Kit was used to reverse transcribe all of the isolated RNA, meaning that expressed TCRB transcripts were what got sequenced. Held by TCRdb, this immuneACCESS table contains in-frame sequences only and omits some clones. Under half of the omission traces to an unresolved V gene where checked; the cause of the rest is unknown. The sample contains fewer than 400,000 clones, 6.5% to 10% of them found a single time. Around 0.44% of the sample lies in the top ten. The sample consisted of central memory CD4+ T cells from blood. The origin of the receptors is a woman younger than 35 in good health.

The chain combines TRBV28 with TRBJ2-3; TRBD1 might be the D (6 bases). CDR1 MDHEN and CDR2 SYDVKM come from the germline V gene. V lost 4 bases to trimming and J lost 5 bases, with 19 bases between them. The CDR3 runs to 16 residues. The CDR3 DNA is TGTGCCAGCAGTTCCCCAACCGACAGGACTTTAGATACGCAGTATTTT. Translation: CASSSPTDRTLDTQYF.

This clone was seen a few times. The CDR3 region has the DNA TGTGCCAGCCGAGGGGATGAGCAGTTCTTC. Translating gives CASRGDEQFF. The chain links TRBV7-9 to TRBJ2-1, with D possibly being TRBD1 or TRBD2 (5 bases each). Germline lookup yields CDR1 SEHNR and CDR2 FQNEAQ (reference sequence). The CDR3 has 10 residues. V gave up 8 bases and J gave up 8 bases, with 7 bases separating them.

This clone was detected a few times. A junction boundary mismatches the germline segment, possibly from a read error. V is TRBV2 and J is TRBJ2-7; no reliable D call. There are 11 residues in the CDR3. CDR1 and CDR2 (germline): SNHLY, FYNNEI. Written as DNA, the CDR3 is TGTGCCAGCAGTGAAGCCTATGATGAAAACTTC. It encodes CASSEAYDENF. Full variable domain (remainder filled in from reference TRBV2 and TRBJ2-7): EPEVTQTPSHQVTQMGQEVILRCVPISNHLYFYWYRQILGQKVEFLVSFYNNEISEKSEIFDDQFSVERPDGSNFTLKIRSTKLEDSAMYFCASSEAYDENFGPGTRLTVT.

This chain links TRBV9 with TRBJ2-7; tentative D call: TRBD1 (5 bases). The CDR3 length is 14 residues. V gave up 5 bases and J gave up 3 bases, with 15 bases separating them. Germline V gene data show CDR1 as SGDLS and CDR2 as YYNGEE. This CDR3 reads CASRTGSTSYEQYF. The CDR3 DNA sequence: TGTGCCAGCAGAACAGGTTCGACCAGCTACGAGCAGTACTTC.

This chain links TRBV28 with TRBJ2-7; D may be TRBD1 or TRBD2 (7 bases each). Germline CDR1 is MDHEN and CDR2 is SYDVKM. V was cut by 6 bases and J by 3 bases, with 21 bases left in between. The CDR3 is 16 amino acids. This CDR3 reads CASRGAGQQHHYEQYF. The CDR3 region has the DNA TGTGCCAGCAGGGGAGCGGGACAGCAACACCACTACGAGCAGTACTTC. Full variable domain (remainder filled in from reference TRBV28 and TRBJ2-7): DVKVTQSSRYLVKRTGEKVFLECVQDMDHENMFWYRQDPGLGLRLIYFSYDVKMKEKGDIPEGYSVSREKKERFSLILESASTNQTSMYLCASRGAGQQHHYEQYFGPGTRLTVT.

This clone occurred a few times. The gene calls are TRBV9 and TRBJ2-3; unclear D gene. Trimming shortened V by 1 base and J by 2 bases, and 11 bases separated the two germline ends. The germline gives CDR1 SGDLS, CDR2 YYNGEE. The CDR3 has 15 residues. The chain's CDR3 is CASSVSPGYTDTQYF. The CDR3 DNA sequence: TGTGCCAGCAGCGTATCCCCGGGTTACACAGATACGCAGTATTTT.

The V call is TRBV19, the J call TRBJ2-3, with D possibly TRBD1 on 5 matching bases. This CDR3 comprises 13 residues. CDR1 and CDR2 from the germline V gene are LNHDA and SQIVND (reference sequence). The V and J ends lost 7 bases and 6 bases respectively, with 14 bases between them. CDR3 amino acids: CASTTTSGDTQYF. CDR3 DNA: TGTGCCAGTACCACCACCTCAGGGGATACGCAGTATTTT. The full variable domain, its missing parts supplied by reference TRBV19 and TRBJ2-3, is DGGITQSPKYLFRKEGQNVTLSCEQNLNHDAMYWYRQDPGQGLRLIYYSQIVNDFQKGDIAEGYSVSREKKESFPLTVTSAQKNPTAFYLCASTTTSGDTQYFGPGTRLTVL.

V is TRBV19 and J is TRBJ2-3, with no clear D. Trimming stripped 6 bases from V and 3 bases from J, with 10 bases between. This CDR3 comprises 13 residues. Germline CDR1 reads LNHDA; CDR2 reads SQIVND (reference sequence). CDR3 sequence: CASRTVLTDTQYF. CDR3 DNA sequence: TGTGCCAGTAGAACAGTCCTGACAGATACGCAGTATTTT.

This clone was seen more than once but under ten times. The chain links TRBV6-4 to TRBJ2-1; tentative D call: TRBD1 (5 bases). The CDR3 loop spans 15 amino acids. The germline V gene encodes CDR1 MRHNA and CDR2 SNTAGT. V was clipped by 5 bases and J by 4 bases, with 15 bases between them. In DNA form, the CDR3 reads TGTGCCAGCAGTCCAGGGCCTTTGGAATACAATGAGCAGTTCTTC. As protein: CASSPGPLEYNEQFF.

This clone was recorded at least ten times. This chain uses TRBV28 with TRBJ2-1; D not certain. The germline CDR1 and CDR2 sequences are MDHEN and SYDVKM. V shed 7 bases and J shed 6 bases, with 16 bases lying between them. This CDR3 spans 14 amino acids. The DNA of the CDR3 is TGTGCCAGCAATCTCGCGGAGAGGCTCAATGAGCAGTTCTTC. This sequence encodes CASNLAERLNEQFF.

V gene TRBV4-1 combines with J gene TRBJ2-3; possibly TRBD1 or TRBD2 for D (5 bases each). The CDR3 is made up of 15 amino acids. Germline V CDR1 and CDR2: MGHRA, YSYEKL. V lost 6 bases, J lost 4 bases, and 17 bases lay in between. CDR3 DNA: TGCGCCAGCAGTGAATCAGGGCGGGTATCAGATACGCAGTATTTT. Translating it yields CASSESGRVSDTQYF.

This clone was recorded once. The chain carries TRBV7-9 and TRBJ2-3; tentatively, D is TRBD2 (5 bases). Trimming cost V 8 bases and J 1 base, with 10 bases left between them. This CDR3 comprises 13 residues. The germline V gene has CDR1 SEHNR and CDR2 FQNEAQ (reference sequence). This CDR3 reads CASGSSGTDTQYF. CDR3 nucleotide sequence: TGTGCCAGCGGGAGCAGCGGCACAGATACGCAGTATTTT.

This clone was found a few times. This chain connects TRBV11-1 to TRBJ1-1; D gene ambiguous. This CDR3 has 12 residues. With 5 bases removed from V and 2 bases from J, the gap between germline ends came to 6 bases. Germline V gene lookup returns CDR1 SGHAT and CDR2 FQDESV (reference sequence). This chain's CDR3 is CASSARNTEAFF. The CDR3 DNA sequence: TGTGCCAGCAGCGCAAGAAACACTGAAGCTTTCTTT.

J is TRBJ1-2 and V is TRBV11-2; maybe TRBD1 (5 bases). Trimming removed 3 bases at V and 5 bases at J, with 22 bases between. The CDR3 covers 17 residues. Germline V gives CDR1 SGHAT, CDR2 FQNNGV. CDR3 sequence reads: CASSFPPLGGTGYGYTF. CDR3 in DNA: TGTGCCAGCAGCTTCCCCCCCTTAGGAGGGACGGGGTATGGCTACACCTTC. Complete variable domain (other parts from reference TRBV11-2 and TRBJ1-2): EAGVAQSPRYKIIEKRQSVAFWCNPISGHATLYWYQQILGQGPKLLIQFQNNGVVDDSQLPKDRFSAERLKGVDSTLKIQPAKLEDSAVYLCASSFPPLGGTGYGYTFGSGTRLTVV.

The V call is TRBV6-6, the J call TRBJ2-7, with TRBD2 identical over 10 bases. Germline V gene sequence: CDR1 MNHNY, CDR2 SVGAGI (reference sequence). The CDR3 extends over 14 amino acids. V lost 8 bases to trimming and J lost 4 bases; unmatched junction nucleotides: 8. CDR3 DNA: TGTGCCAGCGGGGCGACTAGCGGGTTGTACGAGCAGTACTTC. Translating it yields CASGATSGLYEQYF.

This sequence joins TRBV5-6 and TRBJ2-7; no reliable D call. This CDR3 spans 13 amino acids. V lost 5 bases and J lost 4, with 13 bases in between. The germline gives CDR1 SGHDT, CDR2 YYEEEE. The CDR3 here is CASSHLGQYEQYF. The CDR3 region has the DNA TGTGCCAGCAGTCATTTAGGTCAGTACGAGCAGTACTTC.

The sample holds many counts of this clone. This chain joins TRBV18 and TRBJ2-4; TRBD2 aligns across 10 bases. The length of the CDR3 is 18 residues. The germline V gene has CDR1 KGHSH and CDR2 LQKENI. After removal of 3 bases from V and 1 base from J, the junction contained 9 bases not matched to a gene. This chain's CDR3 is CASSPIAGGAGAKNIQYF. The CDR3 nucleotides read TGTGCCAGCTCACCGATAGCGGGAGGCGCGGGTGCCAAAAACATTCAGTACTTC. Looking up the rest from reference TRBV18 and TRBJ2-4 gives the full variable domain: NAGVMQNPRHLVRRRGQEARLRCSPMKGHSHVYWYRQLPEEGLKFMVYLQKENIIDESGMPKERFSAEFPKEGPSILRIQQVVRGDSAAYFCASSPIAGGAGAKNIQYFGAGTRLSVL.

In this sample, this clone turned up a few times. The chain has TRBV6-6 and TRBJ1-1; D possibly corresponds to TRBD1 (5 bases). Germline values: CDR1 MNHNY, CDR2 SVGAGI (reference sequence). Trimming removed 2 bases at V and 1 base at J, with 11 bases between. This CDR3 is 15 amino acids long. Here the CDR3 reads CASSYRGTSNTEAFF. As DNA, the CDR3 is TGTGCCAGCAGTTACCGGGGGACTTCGAACACTGAAGCTTTCTTT.

The sample holds a few counts of this clone. DNA of the CDR3: TGCGCCAGCAGCCAAAGCTCCGGGTCCTCCTACAATGAGCAGTTCTTC. It yields the protein CASSQSSGSSYNEQFF. The chain couples TRBV4-3 to TRBJ2-1, with no clear D. The CDR3 has 16 residues. Trimming took 2 bases from V and 0 from J, leaving 11 bases between them. Germline V gene data show CDR1 as LGHNA and CDR2 as YSLEER.

This clone has more than one count but fewer than ten. The genes are TRBV15 and TRBJ2-7; no firm D call. This CDR3 has 16 residues. Trimming shortened V by 1 base and J by 2 bases, and 15 bases separated the two germline ends. Per the germline V gene, CDR1 is LNHNV and CDR2 is YYDKDF (reference sequence). CDR3 sequence: CATSRVFDSIAYEQYF. The DNA of the CDR3 is TGTGCCACCAGCAGAGTATTTGATTCCATAGCCTACGAGCAGTACTTC.

CDR3 sequence (DNA): TGTGCCAGCAGCGTAGCGCAGGGGTGGCGTCTCAGCAGCTCCTACAATGAGCAGTTCTTC. Translating gives CASSVAQGWRLSSSYNEQFF. This chain links TRBV9 with TRBJ2-1, with a tentative D call TRBD1 (6 bases). The V end lost 0 bases, the J end lost 0 bases, and 22 bases lay between the germline ends. Germline V gene lookup returns CDR1 SGDLS and CDR2 YYNGEE. The CDR3 is made up of 20 amino acids.

V gene TRBV5-1 combines with J gene TRBJ2-1; D is unresolved. The CDR3 runs to 16 residues. Germline CDR1 reads SGHRS; CDR2 reads YFSETQ. Trimming cost V 1 base and J 6 bases, with 17 bases left between them. The CDR3 coding sequence is TGCGCCAGCAGCTTGTTCTTCAGCGATCGTGGCAATGAGCAGTTCTTC. Translated: CASSLFFSDRGNEQFF.

This clone has only a few counts. The J gene is TRBJ2-6, the V gene TRBV28; 8 bases are shared with TRBD1. The junction had 9 bases not matched to a gene; V was cut back by 7 bases and J by 1 base. Germline values: CDR1 MDHEN, CDR2 SYDVKM. The CDR3 has 17 amino acids. The CDR3 loop reads CASTTRGLGSGANVLTF. In DNA, the CDR3 is TGTGCCAGCACGACCAGGGGGCTCGGATCTGGGGCCAACGTCCTGACTTTC.

This clone has more than one count but fewer than ten. The chain combines TRBV7-2 with TRBJ1-2, with D perhaps TRBD1 (6 bases). The germline V and J ends were trimmed by 4 bases and 2 bases, with 11 bases remaining between them. In germline, CDR1 is SGHTA, CDR2 FQGNSA. This CDR3 contains 14 residues. As DNA, the CDR3 is TGTGCCAGCAGCTCCCCCCAGGGGAACTATGGCTACACCTTC. Amino acids: CASSSPQGNYGYTF.

This clone occurred a few times. The chain links TRBV18 to TRBJ2-2; D unresolved. The CDR3 is 15 amino acids. V shed 4 bases and J shed 5 bases, with 14 bases lying between them. Germline V lookup: CDR1 KGHSH, CDR2 LQKENI. The CDR3 loop reads CASSRTDPQTGELFF. CDR3 bases: TGTGCCAGCTCACGCACGGACCCGCAGACCGGGGAGCTGTTTTTT.

The chain has TRBV19 and TRBJ2-3; tentative D call: TRBD1 (6 bases). Germline CDR1 and CDR2: LNHDA and SQIVND (reference sequence). V lost 5 bases and J 5 bases, leaving 11 bases between the germline ends. The CDR3 has 13 residues. CDR3 residues: CASSLRGGDTQYF. CDR3 DNA sequence: TGTGCCAGTAGTCTCAGGGGCGGAGATACGCAGTATTTT.

This clone was observed at least ten times. This chain connects TRBV10-3 to TRBJ2-2; TRBD2 matches 7 bases. The CDR3 contains 14 residues. V trimming: 6 bases; J trimming: 6 bases; junction bases outside the gene matches: 7. Germline CDR1 reads ENHRY; CDR2 reads SYGVKD. The CDR3 sequence is CAISPGGSAGELFF. The DNA of the CDR3 is TGTGCCATCAGCCCCGGGGGGTCGGCCGGGGAGCTGTTTTTT.